The clone carrying this TCR beta chain has a count of ten or more. This entry belongs to a study of blood T cells in healthy people across ages. Then a second PCR, running about 6 to 12 cycles, was carried out with a sample-barcoded 5' primer and a J-beta primer mix. Each CDR3 protein is one row after TCRdb ran MiXCR on the 5' RACE reads. Of about 970,000 distinct CDR3 sequences detected, roughly 51% appear once; the ten largest clones hold about a fifth. There are 12 residues in the CDR3. Between the trimmed V and J ends, which lost 2 bases and 5 bases, there was a span of 7 bases. The sequence was collected from a woman aged 55-69 years in good health. The gene calls are TRBV12-3 or TRBV12-4 and TRBJ2-7; a possible D gene is TRBD1 (5 bases). The specimen was blood. The CDR3 bases are TGTGCCAGCAGTTTAAGGGGTAACGAGCAGTACTTC. Protein sequence: CASSLRGNEQYF.